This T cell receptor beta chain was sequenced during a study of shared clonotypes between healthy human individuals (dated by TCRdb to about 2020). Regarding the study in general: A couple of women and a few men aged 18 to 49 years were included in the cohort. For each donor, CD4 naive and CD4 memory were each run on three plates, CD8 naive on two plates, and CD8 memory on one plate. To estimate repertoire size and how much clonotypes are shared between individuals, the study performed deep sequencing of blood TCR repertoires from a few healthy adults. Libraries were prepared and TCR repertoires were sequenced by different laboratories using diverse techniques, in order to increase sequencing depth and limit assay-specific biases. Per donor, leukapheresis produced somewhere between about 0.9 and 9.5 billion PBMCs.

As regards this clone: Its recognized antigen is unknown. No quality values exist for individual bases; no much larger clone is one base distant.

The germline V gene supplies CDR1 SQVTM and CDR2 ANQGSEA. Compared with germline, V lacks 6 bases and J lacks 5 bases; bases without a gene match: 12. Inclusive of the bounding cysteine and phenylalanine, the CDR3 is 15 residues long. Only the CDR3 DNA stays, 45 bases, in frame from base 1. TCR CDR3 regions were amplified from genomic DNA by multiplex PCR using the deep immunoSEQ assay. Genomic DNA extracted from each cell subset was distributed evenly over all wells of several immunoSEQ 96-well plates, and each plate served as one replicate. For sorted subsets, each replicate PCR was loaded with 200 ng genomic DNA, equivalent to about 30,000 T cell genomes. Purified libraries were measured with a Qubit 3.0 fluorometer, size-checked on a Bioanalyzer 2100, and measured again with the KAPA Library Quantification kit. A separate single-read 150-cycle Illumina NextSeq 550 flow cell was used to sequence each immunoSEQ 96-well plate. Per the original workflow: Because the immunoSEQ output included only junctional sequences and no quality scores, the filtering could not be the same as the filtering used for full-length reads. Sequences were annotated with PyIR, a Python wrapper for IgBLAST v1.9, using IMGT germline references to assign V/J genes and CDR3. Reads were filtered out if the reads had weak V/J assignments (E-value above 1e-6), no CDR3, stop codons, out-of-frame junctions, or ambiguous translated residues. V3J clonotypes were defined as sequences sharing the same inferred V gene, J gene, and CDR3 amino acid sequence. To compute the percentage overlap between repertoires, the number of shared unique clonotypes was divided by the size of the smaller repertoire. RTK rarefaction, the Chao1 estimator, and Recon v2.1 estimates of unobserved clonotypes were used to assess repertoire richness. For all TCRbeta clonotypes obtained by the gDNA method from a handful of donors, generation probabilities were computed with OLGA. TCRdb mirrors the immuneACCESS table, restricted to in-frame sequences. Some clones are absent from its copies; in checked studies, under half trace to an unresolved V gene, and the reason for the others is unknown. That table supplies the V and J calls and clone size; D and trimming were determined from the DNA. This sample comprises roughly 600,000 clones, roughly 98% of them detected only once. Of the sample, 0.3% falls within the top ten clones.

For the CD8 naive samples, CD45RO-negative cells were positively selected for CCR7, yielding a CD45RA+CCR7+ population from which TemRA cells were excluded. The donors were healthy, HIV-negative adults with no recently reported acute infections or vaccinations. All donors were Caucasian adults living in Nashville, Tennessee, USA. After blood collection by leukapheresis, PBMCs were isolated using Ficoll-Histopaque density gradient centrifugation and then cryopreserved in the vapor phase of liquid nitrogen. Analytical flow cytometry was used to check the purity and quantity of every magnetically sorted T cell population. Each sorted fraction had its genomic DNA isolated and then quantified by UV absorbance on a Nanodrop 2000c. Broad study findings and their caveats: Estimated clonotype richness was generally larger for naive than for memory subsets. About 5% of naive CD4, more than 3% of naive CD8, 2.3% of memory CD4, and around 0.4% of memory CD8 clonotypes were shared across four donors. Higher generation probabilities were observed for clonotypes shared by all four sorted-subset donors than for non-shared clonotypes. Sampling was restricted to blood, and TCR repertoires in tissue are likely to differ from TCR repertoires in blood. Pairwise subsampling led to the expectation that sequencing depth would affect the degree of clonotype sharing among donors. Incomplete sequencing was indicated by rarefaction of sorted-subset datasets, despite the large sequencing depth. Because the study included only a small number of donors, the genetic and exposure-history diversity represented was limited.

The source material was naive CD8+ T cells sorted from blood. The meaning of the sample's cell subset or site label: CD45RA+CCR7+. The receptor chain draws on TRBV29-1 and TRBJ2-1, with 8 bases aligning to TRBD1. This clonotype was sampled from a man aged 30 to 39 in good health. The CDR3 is CSVGMGRGLHNEQFF. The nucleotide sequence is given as TGCAGCGTCGGGATGGGCAGGGGGCTTCACAATGAGCAGTTCTTC.